This T cell receptor (beta chain) was documented in a study of response to subunit inactivated influenza vaccine (dated by TCRdb to the late 2010s). With regard to the full study: Deep quantitative profiling of the T cell receptor repertoire was used in the study to follow responses to a trivalent subunit inactivated influenza vaccine. Study-level results and caveats: According to the authors, only a limited number of new T cells may be recruited by each seasonal influenza vaccination.

CDR1 and CDR2, looked up from the germline V gene (reference sequence), are SGHAT and FQDESV. At the junction V is shortened by 1 base and J by 5 bases; bases outside the gene matches: 13. Reading from cysteine to phenylalanine, the CDR3 counts 19 amino acids. This entry keeps only the CDR3 DNA: 57 bases, framed from base 1. Note on this clonotype: The antigen it recognizes is unknown. No base qualities exist here, and no much larger clone lies one base off it.

Libraries were constructed by RT-PCR. Sequenced using an Illumina HiSeq 2500. TCRdb trimmed public reads at Q25 via fastp, called clones via MiXCR and kept in-frame beta chains. When rows share a CDR3 protein, they turn into one entry using the most common DNA and genes. Within this sample are hundreds of thousands of distinct CDR3 sequences, with about 15% of them counted one time only. About 7.4% of the sample rests with the top ten. Sequences were derived from PBMCs from blood, sampled 14 to 15 days before vaccination. This receptor was taken from a man in his fifties or sixties who received an inactivated influenza vaccine. Donor details come from another sample of the same person, matched by shared clones. The chain was built from TRBV11-1 and TRBJ2-6; 8 central nucleotides agree with TRBD1. Here is the DNA: TGTGCCAGCAGCTTAGGGCAGGGGGCGCTTTATTCACGGGCCAACGTCCTGACTTTC. The translation is CASSLGQGALYSRANVLTF.